The clone carrying this T cell receptor (beta chain) was observed at least ten times. The antigen is undetermined. From germline, CDR1 is SQVTM and CDR2 ANQGSEA. The CDR3 consists of 14 residues. The ends were cut back, 7 bases at V and 9 bases at J, with 22 bases in the middle. The data were obtained in a study of post-analysis software for immune sequencing data. Notes on the study in general: Included in a set of roughly five TRBV segments more frequent in patients than controls were TRBV5-6, TRBV5-1 and TRBV20-1.

Unique molecular identifiers had been added to the TCR beta cDNA libraries. Each CDR3 protein gets one entry after TCRdb re-called the PCR reads with MiXCR. This sample has about 800,000 distinct CDR3 sequences; 25% to 30% occur once, and the top ten carry around 0.56%. The specimen sequenced was blood. The chain combines TRBV29-1 with TRBJ2-1; D is unclear. The TCR originated in a girl under 18 with multiple sclerosis. CDR3 in DNA: TGCAGCGCCCGGAACGGTGGCGCTCAGGTTGAGCAGTTCTTC. Translated: CSARNGGAQVEQFF.